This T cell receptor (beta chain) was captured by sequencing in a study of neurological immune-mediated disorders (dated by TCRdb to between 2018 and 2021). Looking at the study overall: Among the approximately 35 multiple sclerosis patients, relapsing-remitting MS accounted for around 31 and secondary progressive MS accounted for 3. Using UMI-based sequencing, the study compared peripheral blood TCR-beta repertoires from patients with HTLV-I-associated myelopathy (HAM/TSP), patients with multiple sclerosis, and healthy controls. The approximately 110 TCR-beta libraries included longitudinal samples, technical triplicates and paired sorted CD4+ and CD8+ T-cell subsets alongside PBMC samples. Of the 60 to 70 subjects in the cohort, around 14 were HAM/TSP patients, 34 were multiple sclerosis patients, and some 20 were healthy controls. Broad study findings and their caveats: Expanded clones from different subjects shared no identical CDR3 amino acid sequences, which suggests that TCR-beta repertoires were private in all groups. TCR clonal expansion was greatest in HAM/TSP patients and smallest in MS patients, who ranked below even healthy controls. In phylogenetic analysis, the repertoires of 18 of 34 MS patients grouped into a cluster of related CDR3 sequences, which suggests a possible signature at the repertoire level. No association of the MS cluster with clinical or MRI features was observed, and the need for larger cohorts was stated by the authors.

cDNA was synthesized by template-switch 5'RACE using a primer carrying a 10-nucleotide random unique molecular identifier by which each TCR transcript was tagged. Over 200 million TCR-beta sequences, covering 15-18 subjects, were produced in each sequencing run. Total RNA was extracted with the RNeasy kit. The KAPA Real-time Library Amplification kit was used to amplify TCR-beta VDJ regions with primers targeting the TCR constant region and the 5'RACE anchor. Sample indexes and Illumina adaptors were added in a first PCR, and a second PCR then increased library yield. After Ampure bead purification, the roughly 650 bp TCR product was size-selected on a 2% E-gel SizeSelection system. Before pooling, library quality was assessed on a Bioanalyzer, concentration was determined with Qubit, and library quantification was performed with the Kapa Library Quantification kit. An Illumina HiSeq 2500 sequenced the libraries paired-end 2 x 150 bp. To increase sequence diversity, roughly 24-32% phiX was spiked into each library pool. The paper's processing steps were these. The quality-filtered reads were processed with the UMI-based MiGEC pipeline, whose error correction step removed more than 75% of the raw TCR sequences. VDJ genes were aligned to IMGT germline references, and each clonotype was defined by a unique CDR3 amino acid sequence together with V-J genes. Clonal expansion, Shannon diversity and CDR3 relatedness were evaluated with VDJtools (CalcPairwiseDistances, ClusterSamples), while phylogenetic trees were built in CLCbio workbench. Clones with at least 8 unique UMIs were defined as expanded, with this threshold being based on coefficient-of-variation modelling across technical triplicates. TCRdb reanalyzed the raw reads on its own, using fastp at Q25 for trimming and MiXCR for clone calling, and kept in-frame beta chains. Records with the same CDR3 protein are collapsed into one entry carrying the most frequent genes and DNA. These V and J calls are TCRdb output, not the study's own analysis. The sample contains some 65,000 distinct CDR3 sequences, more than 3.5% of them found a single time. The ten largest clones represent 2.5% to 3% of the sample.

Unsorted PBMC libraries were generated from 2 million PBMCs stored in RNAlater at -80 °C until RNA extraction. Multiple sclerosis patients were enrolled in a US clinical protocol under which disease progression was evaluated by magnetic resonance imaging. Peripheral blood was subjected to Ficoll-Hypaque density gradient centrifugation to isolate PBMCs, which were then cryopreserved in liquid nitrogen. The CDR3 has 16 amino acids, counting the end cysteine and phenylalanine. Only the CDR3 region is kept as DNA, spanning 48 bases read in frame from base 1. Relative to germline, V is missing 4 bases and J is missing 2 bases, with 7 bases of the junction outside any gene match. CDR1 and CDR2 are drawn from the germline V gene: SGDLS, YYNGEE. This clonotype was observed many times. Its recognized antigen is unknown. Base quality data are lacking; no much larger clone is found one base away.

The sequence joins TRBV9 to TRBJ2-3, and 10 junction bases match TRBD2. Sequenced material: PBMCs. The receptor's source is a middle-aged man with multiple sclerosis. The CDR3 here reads CASSSSGGDTTDTQYF. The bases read TGTGCCAGCAGCTCTAGCGGGGGAGATACCACAGATACGCAGTATTTT.